This record concerns one TCR beta chain sequence. Its recognized antigen is unknown. The input lacks base qualities; no much larger clone sits a single base away. This entry is derived from a study of blood T cells in healthy people across ages (dated by TCRdb to between 2014 and 2017). About the investigation overall: In model experiments, template switching captured about one uniquely barcoded TCR beta cDNA molecule for every two T cells. Age-related changes in TCR beta repertoire diversity were measured in the study by deep sequencing normalized with unique cDNA molecular identifiers. Donors were grouped into four age groups: young (average approximately 16 years), middle-aged (approximately 41), aged (roughly 67) and long-lived (less than 85). To avoid experimental bias, donors of different ages were distributed randomly across sequencing lanes. Using the same blood draw, the study looked at two additional independent replicas of 1 million unique cDNA reads for two donors, one aged 18 to 30 and the other aged 80 or older.

The library was produced with 5' RACE. Sequenced on an Illumina HiSeq 2500. A second PCR of about 6 to 11 cycles was run with a J-beta primer mix and a sample-barcoded 5' primer. A template-switch 5' adaptor carrying 12 random nucleotides introduced a unique molecular identifier onto each TCR beta cDNA molecule. Each sample yielded at least 3 million CDR3-containing paired-end reads. All of the RNA was converted into first-strand cDNA using the Mint cDNA synthesis kit, with a TRBC-specific oligonucleotide serving as the primer. Following uracil-DNA glycosylase treatment, a first 18-cycle PCR with universal primers M1SS and BC2_uni_R was performed on all cDNA. Processing in the source paper ran as follows. Normalization of each sample was performed by random selection of 1 million high-quality reads, each carrying a distinct molecular identifier. Reads sharing molecular identifiers were discarded rather than binned into consensus sequences. CDR3 identification, clonotype clustering and error correction used MiTCR with a Q25 quality threshold and the strictest error-elimination algorithm. A nonparametric unseen species model with Euler transformation was used to estimate lower-bound total TCR beta diversity. TCRdb itself trimmed the public reads at Q25 with fastp, ran MiXCR and retained productive beta chains. CDR3 protein sequences are deduplicated, and each keeps its most common genes and DNA. The V and J calls were not made by the authors but by TCRdb's processing. Recorded for this sample are roughly 720,000 distinct CDR3 sequences; 50% to 65% of them occurred a single time. The ten top clones hold under 50% of the sample.

The trim is 7 bases for V and 2 bases for J, with a gap of 18 bases between the germline ends. Based on the germline V gene, the CDR1 and CDR2 sequences are MNHEY and SVGAGI. CDR3 length: 15 amino acids, cysteine to phenylalanine. Solely the CDR3 DNA is kept, with 45 bases framed from the first base. The donors were roughly 38 Caucasian individuals from Russia, aged roughly 6 to 100 years, who were systemically healthy. Roughly 10 milliliters of peripheral blood were drawn from each donor into EDTA-treated Vacutainer tubes. Ficoll-Paque density-gradient centrifugation was used to isolate PBMCs, with at least 6.5 million per sample. Total RNA, at least 5 micrograms per sample, was extracted from PBMCs with Trizol reagent. Naive CD45RAhigh/CD27high T cell percentages were measured by flow cytometry on a PBMC aliquot from every donor. The paper's findings and limits, for the study overall: The CMV infection status of donors was not known, potentially confounding age-related changes in expanded clonotypes. Because profiling used bulk unsorted PBMCs, naive and antigen-experienced compartments could not be compared conclusively. Observed TCR beta diversity per million T cells fell roughly linearly with age, and a significant reduction was already apparent by age roughly 40. Estimates of total diversity from one million sequenced T cells were regarded as lower bounds and underestimates. Compared with the aged group, more naive CD4+ T cells, fewer expanded clones and increased TCR diversity were shown by the long-lived group, suggesting age selection. There was a strong correlation between observed TCR beta diversity and the percentage of naive T cells measured by flow cytometry.

The receptor chain draws on TRBV6-5 and TRBJ2-7; the D gene is possibly TRBD1 or TRBD2, with 5 bases matching each. This TCR was sampled from a man of 80 years or more in good health. Sequencing was performed on blood. The CDR3 region has the sequence CASTSGGSPPYEQYF. The sequenced DNA: TGTGCCAGCACCAGTGGGGGTTCCCCCCCCTACGAGCAGTACTTC.